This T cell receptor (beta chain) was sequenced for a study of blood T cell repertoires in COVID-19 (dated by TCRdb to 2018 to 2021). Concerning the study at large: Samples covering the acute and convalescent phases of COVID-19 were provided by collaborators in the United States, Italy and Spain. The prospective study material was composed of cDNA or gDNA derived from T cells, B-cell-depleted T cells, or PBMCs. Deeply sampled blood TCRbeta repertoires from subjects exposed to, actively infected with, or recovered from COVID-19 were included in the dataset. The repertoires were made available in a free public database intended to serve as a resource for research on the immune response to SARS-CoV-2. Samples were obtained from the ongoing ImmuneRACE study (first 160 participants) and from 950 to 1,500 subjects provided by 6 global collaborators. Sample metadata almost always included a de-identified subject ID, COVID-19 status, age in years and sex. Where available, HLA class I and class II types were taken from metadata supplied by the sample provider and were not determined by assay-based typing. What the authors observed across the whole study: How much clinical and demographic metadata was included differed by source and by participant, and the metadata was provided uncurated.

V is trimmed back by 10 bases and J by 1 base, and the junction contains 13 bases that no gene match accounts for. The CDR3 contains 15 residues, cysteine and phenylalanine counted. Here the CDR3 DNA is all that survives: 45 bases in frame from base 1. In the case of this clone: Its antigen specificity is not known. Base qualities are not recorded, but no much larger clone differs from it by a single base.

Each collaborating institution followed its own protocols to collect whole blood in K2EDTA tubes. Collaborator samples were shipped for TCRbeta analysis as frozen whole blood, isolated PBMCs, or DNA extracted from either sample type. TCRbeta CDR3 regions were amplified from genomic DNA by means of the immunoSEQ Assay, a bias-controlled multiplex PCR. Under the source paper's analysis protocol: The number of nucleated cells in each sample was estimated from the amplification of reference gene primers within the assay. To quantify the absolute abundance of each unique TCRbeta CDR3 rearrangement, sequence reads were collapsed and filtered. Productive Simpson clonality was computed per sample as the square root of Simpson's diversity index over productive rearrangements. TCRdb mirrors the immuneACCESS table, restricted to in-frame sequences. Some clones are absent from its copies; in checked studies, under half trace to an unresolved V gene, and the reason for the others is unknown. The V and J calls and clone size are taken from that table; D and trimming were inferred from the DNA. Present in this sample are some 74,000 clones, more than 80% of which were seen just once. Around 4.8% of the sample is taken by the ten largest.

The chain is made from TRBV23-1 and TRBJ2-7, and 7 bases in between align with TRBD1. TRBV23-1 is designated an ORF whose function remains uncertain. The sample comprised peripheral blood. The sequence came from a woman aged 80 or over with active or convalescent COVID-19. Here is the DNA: TGCGCCATCTATACGGGACAGTCAGAATCCTACGAGCAGTACTTC. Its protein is CAIYTGQSESYEQYF.